This T cell receptor beta chain derives from a study of cytomegalovirus exposure and HLA in healthy donors. A multiplex PCR was run with 60 Vbeta primers and 13 Jbeta primers. Profiled with immunoSEQ multiplex PCR; TCRdb holds only in-frame clones, not every one. This sample has some 110,000 clones, with roughly 73% found just once. CDR1 LGHNA and CDR2 YNFKEQ come from the germline V gene. Unmatched junction bases numbered 5, after V lost 2 bases and J lost 5 bases. CDR3 size: 15 residues. The clonotype was recovered from a man aged 35 to 55 in good health and CMV-seronegative. The sample taken for sequencing was PBMCs. The V gene is TRBV4-2, the J gene TRBJ2-7; 11 bases map to TRBD2. This chain's CDR3 is CASSQLSGGAHEQYF. The CDR3 DNA sequence: TGTGCCAGCAGCCAACTTAGCGGGGGGGCCCACGAGCAGTACTTC.